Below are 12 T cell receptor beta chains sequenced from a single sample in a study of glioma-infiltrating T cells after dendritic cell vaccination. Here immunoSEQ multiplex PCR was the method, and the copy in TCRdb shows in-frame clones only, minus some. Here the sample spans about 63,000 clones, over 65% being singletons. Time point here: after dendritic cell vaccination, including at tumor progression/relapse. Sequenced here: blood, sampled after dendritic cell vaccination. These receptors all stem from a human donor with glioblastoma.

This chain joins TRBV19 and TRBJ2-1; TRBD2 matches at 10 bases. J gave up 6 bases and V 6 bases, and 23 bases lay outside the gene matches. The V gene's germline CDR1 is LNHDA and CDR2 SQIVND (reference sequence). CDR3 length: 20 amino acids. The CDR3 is CASSNPTPSGTSVEVNEQFF. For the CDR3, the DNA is TGTGCCAGTAGCAACCCAACTCCTTCCGGGACTAGCGTTGAAGTCAATGAGCAGTTCTTC.

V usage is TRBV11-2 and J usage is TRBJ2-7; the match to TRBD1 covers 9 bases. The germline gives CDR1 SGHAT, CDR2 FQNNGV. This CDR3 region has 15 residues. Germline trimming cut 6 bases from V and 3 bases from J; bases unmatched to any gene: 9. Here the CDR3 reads CASRKPGQGIYEQYF. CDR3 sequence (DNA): TGTGCCAGCAGGAAACCGGGACAGGGAATCTACGAGCAGTACTTC. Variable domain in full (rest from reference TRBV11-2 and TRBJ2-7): EAGVAQSPRYKIIEKRQSVAFWCNPISGHATLYWYQQILGQGPKLLIQFQNNGVVDDSQLPKDRFSAERLKGVDSTLKIQPAKLEDSAVYLCASRKPGQGIYEQYFGPGTRLTVT.

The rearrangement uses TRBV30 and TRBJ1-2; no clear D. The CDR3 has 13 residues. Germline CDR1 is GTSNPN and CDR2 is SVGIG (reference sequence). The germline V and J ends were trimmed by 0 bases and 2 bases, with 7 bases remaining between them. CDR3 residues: CAWSVTENYGYTF. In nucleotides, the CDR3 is TGTGCCTGGAGTGTAACCGAGAACTATGGCTACACCTTC.

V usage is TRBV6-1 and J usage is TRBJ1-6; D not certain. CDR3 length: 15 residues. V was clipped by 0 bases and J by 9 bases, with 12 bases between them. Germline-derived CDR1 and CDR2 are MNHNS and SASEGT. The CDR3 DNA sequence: TGTGCCAGCAGTGAAGCGGAGGGTTCCAGTTCACCCCTCCACTTT. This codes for CASSEAEGSSSPLHF.

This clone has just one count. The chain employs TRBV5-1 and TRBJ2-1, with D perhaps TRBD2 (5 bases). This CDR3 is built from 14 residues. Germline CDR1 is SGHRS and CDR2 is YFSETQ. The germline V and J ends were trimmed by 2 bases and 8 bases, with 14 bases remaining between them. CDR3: CASSFGAGGDEQFF. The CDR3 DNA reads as TGCGCCAGCAGCTTTGGAGCCGGAGGCGATGAGCAGTTCTTC.

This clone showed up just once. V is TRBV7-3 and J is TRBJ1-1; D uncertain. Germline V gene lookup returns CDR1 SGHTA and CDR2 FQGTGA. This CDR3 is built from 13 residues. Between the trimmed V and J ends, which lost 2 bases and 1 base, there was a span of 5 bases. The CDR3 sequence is CASSLVQNTEAFF. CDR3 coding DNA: TGTGCCAGCAGCTTAGTCCAGAACACTGAAGCTTTCTTT.

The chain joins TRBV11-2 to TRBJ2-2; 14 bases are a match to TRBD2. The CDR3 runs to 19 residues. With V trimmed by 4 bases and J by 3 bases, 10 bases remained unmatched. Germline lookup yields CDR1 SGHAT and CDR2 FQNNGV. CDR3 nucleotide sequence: TGTGCCAGCAGCTCTCGGACTAGCGGGGGGATTTACCACACCGGGGAGCTGTTTTTT. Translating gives CASSSRTSGGIYHTGELFF.

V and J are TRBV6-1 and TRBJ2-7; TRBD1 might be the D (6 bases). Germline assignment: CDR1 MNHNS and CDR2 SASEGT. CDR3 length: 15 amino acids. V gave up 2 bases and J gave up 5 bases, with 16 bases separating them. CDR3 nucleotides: TGTGCCAGCAGTGAAATACAGGGTACCCCCCACGAGCAGTACTTC. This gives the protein CASSEIQGTPHEQYF.

The CDR3: CASSPHGTTAYEQYF. CDR3 nucleotide sequence: TGTGCCAGCAGCCCCCATGGGACTACCGCCTACGAGCAGTACTTC. This chain links TRBV9 with TRBJ2-7, with 7 bases fitting TRBD2. Germline V lookup: CDR1 SGDLS, CDR2 YYNGEE. The CDR3 covers 15 residues. J lost 2 bases, V lost 4 bases, and 9 bases had no gene match. Based on the CDR3 plus reference TRBV9 and TRBJ2-7, the full variable domain is DSGVTQTPKHLITATGQRVTLRCSPRSGDLSVYWYQQSLDQGLQFLIQYYNGEERAKGNILERFSAQQFPDLHSELNLSSLELGDSALYFCASSPHGTTAYEQYFGPGTRLTVT.

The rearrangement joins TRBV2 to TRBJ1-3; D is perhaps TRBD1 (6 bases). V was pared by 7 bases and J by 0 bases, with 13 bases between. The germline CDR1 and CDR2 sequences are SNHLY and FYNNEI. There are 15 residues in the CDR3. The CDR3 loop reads CASNQGTSSGNTIYF. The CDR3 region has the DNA TGTGCCAGCAACCAGGGGACCTCCTCTGGAAACACCATATATTTT.

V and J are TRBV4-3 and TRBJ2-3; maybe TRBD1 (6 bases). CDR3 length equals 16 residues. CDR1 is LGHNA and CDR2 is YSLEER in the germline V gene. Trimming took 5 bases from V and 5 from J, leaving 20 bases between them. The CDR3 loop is CASSSRTRGLLDTQYF. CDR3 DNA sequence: TGCGCCAGCAGCTCCCGGACGAGGGGGTTATTAGATACGCAGTATTTT.

CDR3 coding DNA: TGTGCCAGCAGCCAAGACGGACGGGAGGATACGCAGTATTTT. As protein: CASSQDGREDTQYF. The gene calls are TRBV4-2 and TRBJ2-3; D perhaps matches TRBD2 (6 bases). V was clipped by 0 bases and J by 6 bases, with 10 bases between them. The germline gives CDR1 LGHNA, CDR2 YNFKEQ. CDR3 length equals 14 residues.